These 31 T cell receptor beta chains were sequenced from one sample in a study of T cell responses to AZD1222 COVID-19 vaccine. Profiled with immunoSEQ multiplex PCR; TCRdb holds only in-frame clones, not every one. There are roughly 76,000 clones in the sample; roughly 84% occur only once, and 9.5% to 13% lies in the top ten. The material sequenced was peripheral blood, taken on day 0 of AZD1222 vaccination. The receptor set was obtained from an adult in good health.

The rearrangement joins TRBV27 to TRBJ1-2; TRBD1 agrees at 7 bases. The germline V gene has CDR1 MNHEY and CDR2 SMNVEV (reference sequence). V was pared by 4 bases and J by 4 bases, with 6 bases of the junction left unmatched. CDR3 length equals 14 residues. As DNA, the CDR3 is TGTGCCAGCAGTTCCGCGGGACAGACCTATGGCTACACCTTC. It encodes CASSSAGQTYGYTF.

This rearrangement joins TRBV5-1 to TRBJ1-5; 11 bases are a match to TRBD1. The CDR3 is made up of 17 amino acids. V dropped 0 bases and J dropped 4; count of bases not matched to a gene: 6. Germline assignment: CDR1 SGHRS and CDR2 YFSETQ. The CDR3 here is CASSLGTGGRSNQPQHF. In DNA form, the CDR3 reads TGCGCCAGCAGCTTGGGGACAGGGGGCCGGTCGAATCAGCCCCAGCATTTT.

The V gene is TRBV4-2, the J gene TRBJ2-6; TRBD1 is a possible D gene (5 bases). V lost 0 bases and J lost 2, with 17 bases in between. The V gene's germline CDR1 is LGHNA and CDR2 YNFKEQ. CDR3 length: 19 residues. The chain's CDR3 is CASSQEIRQGSAGANVLTF. The CDR3, as DNA: TGTGCCAGCAGCCAAGAGATACGTCAGGGCTCCGCTGGGGCCAACGTCCTGACTTTC.

J is TRBJ2-5 and V is TRBV6-5, with 10 positions matching TRBD1. Germline loops: CDR1 MNHEY, CDR2 SVGAGI. J was trimmed by 5 bases and V by 2 bases; bases with no gene match: 2. The CDR3 has 14 residues. The CDR3 sequence is CASSYADRGETQYF. DNA of the CDR3: TGTGCCAGCAGTTACGCGGACAGGGGGGAGACCCAGTACTTC.

The rearrangement joins TRBV2 to TRBJ1-5, with TRBD1 matching over 7 bases. Per germline, CDR1 SNHLY and CDR2 FYNNEI. The CDR3 spans 15 residues. The V segment lost 4 bases and the J segment 3 bases; nucleotides outside the gene matches: 6. CDR3 region: CASSGDSLVNQPQHF. The CDR3 bases are TGTGCCAGCAGTGGGGACAGTTTGGTCAATCAGCCCCAGCATTTT.

The count of this clone is one. The V gene is TRBV24-1, the J gene TRBJ1-5; D is undetermined. V was shortened by 5 bases and J by 7 bases, with 5 bases between the two germline ends. Germline CDR1 reads KGHDR; CDR2 reads SFDVKD. The CDR3 has 11 residues. CDR3 amino acids: CATSGEQPQHF. DNA for the CDR3: TGTGCCACCAGTGGGGAACAGCCCCAGCATTTT.

The genes are TRBV4-1 and TRBJ2-7; TRBD1 might be the D (7 bases). V lost 2 bases to trimming and J lost 6 bases, with 11 bases between them. The germline CDR1 and CDR2 sequences are MGHRA and YSYEKL. The CDR3 totals 13 residues. CDR3 nucleotides: TGCGCCAGCAGCCAACCCCAGGGGGGCGAGCAGTACTTC. As protein: CASSQPQGGEQYF.

The chain is built from TRBV2 and TRBJ1-1, with D perhaps matching TRBD1 (5 bases). The length of the CDR3 is 11 residues. The germline V gene encodes CDR1 SNHLY and CDR2 FYNNEI. V shed 6 bases and J shed 11 bases, with 13 bases lying between them. CDR3 in amino acids: CASRSGDLAFF. The DNA of the CDR3 is TGTGCCAGCAGAAGTGGGGACCTGGCTTTCTTT.

V is TRBV3-1 (or the pseudogene TRBV3-2) and J is TRBJ2-5, with D maybe TRBD2 (7 bases). CDR3 length equals 16 residues. Germline CDR1 reads LGHDT; CDR2 reads YNNKEL (reference sequence). V lost 5 bases, J lost 4 bases, and 20 bases lay in between. The CDR3 DNA reads TGTGCCAGCAGCGGAGACAACGCGGGGGCGGGAGAGACCCAGTACTTC. Residues: CASSGDNAGAGETQYF.

The sample holds one count of this clone. Its ends do not fully match the called genes, so a read error is possible. This sequence joins TRBV4-1 and TRBJ2-1, with D possibly TRBD2 on 6 matching bases. The germline V gene has CDR1 MGHRA and CDR2 YSYEKL. This CDR3 spans 17 amino acids. CDR3 DNA sequence: TGCGCCAGCAGCAAAGAACAGCTAGCGTTCTCCTACAATGAGCAGTTCTTC. It codes for CASSKEQLAFSYNEQFF.

This sequence joins TRBV6-5 and TRBJ2-6, with D perhaps matching TRBD1 or TRBD2 (5 bases each). The V gene's germline CDR1 is MNHEY and CDR2 SVGAGI. The CDR3 has 12 amino acids. The CDR3 DNA reads TGTGCAGCTGAGGGGGGGGCCAACGTCCTGACTTTC. Protein product: CAAEGGANVLTF.

The chain couples TRBV28 to TRBJ1-1, with a tentative D call TRBD1 (5 bases). V dropped 6 bases and J dropped 0 bases, with 8 bases sitting between them. This CDR3 has 13 residues. The germline V gene has CDR1 MDHEN and CDR2 SYDVKM. The CDR3: CASRRDLNTEAFF. CDR3 coding DNA: TGTGCCAGCAGGAGGGACTTGAACACTGAAGCTTTCTTT.

The genes are TRBV10-3 and TRBJ2-7, with unresolved D. The CDR3 runs 12 residues. CDR1 and CDR2 (germline): ENHRY, SYGVKD. V lost 7 bases to trimming and J lost 1 base, with 8 bases between them. DNA for the CDR3: TGTGCCATCAAGGGCAGTTCCTACGAGCAGTACTTC. Its protein is CAIKGSSYEQYF.

The chain couples TRBV6-5 to TRBJ1-4, with D hard to call. The V gene's germline CDR1 is MNHEY and CDR2 SVGAGI. There are 12 residues in the CDR3. Trimming shortened V by 6 bases and J by 5 bases, and 7 bases separated the two germline ends. CDR3 bases: TGTGCCAGCAGCAGGATAAATGAAAAACTGTTTTTT. It encodes CASSRINEKLFF.

V usage is TRBV5-1 and J usage is TRBJ2-3; TRBD1 matches 9 bases. CDR1 SGHRS and CDR2 YFSETQ come from the germline V gene. This CDR3 is 16 amino acids long. The V segment lost 2 bases and the J segment 5 bases; nucleotides outside the gene matches: 9. CDR3 bases: TGCGCCAGCAGCTTTACTGCGGGACAGGGCCAAGATACGCAGTATTTT. Protein: CASSFTAGQGQDTQYF.

This CDR3 is CASSLDWRHPGLVITDTQYF. CDR3 bases: TGTGCCAGCAGCTTAGATTGGAGACACCCGGGACTAGTGATAACAGATACGCAGTATTTT. This chain links TRBV11-3 with TRBJ2-3, with TRBD2 matching 8 bases. V lost 0 bases, J lost 3 bases, and 17 bases stayed unmatched. The CDR3 totals 20 residues. Germline CDR1 SGHNT, CDR2 YENEEA.

The chain carries TRBV7-3 and TRBJ2-1; 12 positions match TRBD2. The CDR3 spans 14 residues. Germline assignment: CDR1 SGHTA and CDR2 FQGTGA. J gave up 13 bases and V 1 base, and 5 bases lay outside the gene matches. In DNA, the CDR3 is TGTGCCAGCAGCTTAAGGCTAGCGGGAGGGCTTCAGTTCTTC. Translating it yields CASSLRLAGGLQFF. Together with reference TRBV7-3 and TRBJ2-1, the CDR3 gives the full variable domain: GAGVSQTPSNKVTEKGKYVELRCDPISGHTALYWYRQSLGQGPEFLIYFQGTGAADDSGLPNDRFFAVRPEGSVSTLKIQRTERGDSAVYLCASSLRLAGGLQFFGPGTRLTVL.

The V and J genes are TRBV7-2 and TRBJ2-2, with D perhaps TRBD1 (5 bases). The germline CDR1 and CDR2 sequences are SGHTA and FQGNSA. CDR3 size: 13 residues. V was cut by 5 bases and J by 9 bases, with 13 bases left in between. CDR3 region: CASSLGVAWELFF. CDR3 nucleotide sequence: TGTGCCAGCAGCCTAGGGGTCGCGTGGGAGCTGTTTTTT.

The genes are TRBV5-1 and TRBJ2-2; D might be TRBD1 or TRBD2, each matching 5 bases. CDR3 length equals 16 residues. The germline V and J ends were trimmed by 0 bases and 5 bases, with 14 bases remaining between them. Looked up from germline, CDR1 is SGHRS and CDR2 is YFSETQ. The CDR3 reads CASSLDGAPRTGELFF. DNA for the CDR3: TGCGCCAGCAGCTTGGACGGGGCTCCGCGGACCGGGGAGCTGTTTTTT. Supplemented by reference TRBV5-1 and TRBJ2-2, the full variable domain reads KAGVTQTPRYLIKTRGQQVTLSCSPISGHRSVSWYQQTPGQGLQFLFEYFSETQRNKGNFPGRFSGRQFSNSRSEMNVSTLELGDSALYLCASSLDGAPRTGELFFGEGSRLTVL.

The chain carries TRBV28 and TRBJ2-7; 7 nucleotides match TRBD2. Germline V gene sequence: CDR1 MDHEN, CDR2 SYDVKM. This CDR3 is built from 17 residues. Trimming took 7 bases from V and 1 from J; bases not matched to a gene: 16. CDR3 in DNA: TGTGCCAGCAATTCCGGACTAGGCGCACGATTGTCCTACGAGCAGTACTTC. Amino acid sequence: CASNSGLGARLSYEQYF.

The rearrangement links TRBV6-6 to TRBJ1-5; D unclear. CDR1 and CDR2 from the germline V gene are MNHNY and SVGAGI (reference sequence). The ends were cut back, 8 bases at V and 7 bases at J, with 15 bases in the middle. The CDR3 loop spans 13 amino acids. CDR3 sequence (DNA): TGTGCCAGCCGAATATTGGAGAGCCAGCCCCAGCATTTT. It codes for CASRILESQPQHF.

This clone was seen just once. V and J are TRBV28 and TRBJ2-7, with a possible D match to TRBD2 (5 bases). The ends were cut back, 3 bases at V and 0 bases at J, with 15 bases in the middle. CDR3 length: 16 residues. Germline CDR1 MDHEN, CDR2 SYDVKM. The DNA of the CDR3 is TGTGCCAGCAGTTTGGGAGTATTGGGAAGCTCCTACGAGCAGTACGTC. Protein product: CASSLGVLGSSYEQYV.

The CDR3 loop reads CASSREGPYNEQFF. CDR3 bases: TGTGCCAGTAGTAGGGAGGGCCCCTACAATGAGCAGTTCTTC. This chain connects TRBV19 to TRBJ2-1; the match to TRBD2 covers 7 bases. The CDR3 runs 14 residues. The ends lost 4 bases at V and 2 bases at J; junction bases unmatched: 2. Germline values: CDR1 LNHDA, CDR2 SQIVND (reference sequence).

This clone was counted between two and nine times. V usage is TRBV7-3 and J usage is TRBJ1-2; TRBD1 is a possible D gene (5 bases). The CDR3 totals 12 residues. The V and J ends lost 5 bases and 8 bases respectively, with 12 bases between them. From germline, CDR1 is SGHTA and CDR2 FQGTGA. The CDR3 is CASSAGTEGYTF. DNA for the CDR3: TGTGCCAGCAGCGCTGGGACGGAGGGCTACACCTTC.

V and J are TRBV6-5 and TRBJ1-6; unclear D gene. Germline assignment: CDR1 MNHEY and CDR2 SVGAGI. This CDR3 contains 11 residues. The ends were cut back, 7 bases at V and 4 bases at J, with 2 bases in the middle. CDR3 nucleotides: TGTGCCAGCATGTATAATTCACCCCTCCACTTT. Its protein product is CASMYNSPLHF.

The chain employs TRBV7-9 and TRBJ1-6; 7 bases map to TRBD1. The trim removed 5 bases at V and 14 bases at J, leaving 15 bases unmatched. The CDR3 covers 15 residues. Germline CDR1 SEHNR, CDR2 FQNEAQ (reference sequence). The CDR3 reads CASSPGTAHSEALHF. The CDR3 DNA is TGTGCCAGCAGCCCCGGGACAGCGCATTCCGAGGCCCTCCACTTT.

The V and J genes are TRBV18 and TRBJ2-3, with 14 bases aligning to TRBD2. J lost 4 bases, V lost 6 bases, and 6 bases had no gene match. The CDR3 runs 16 residues. Per germline, CDR1 KGHSH and CDR2 LQKENI. In nucleotides, the CDR3 is TGTGCCAGCTCCGATAGACTAGCGGGAGGGCCAGATACGCAGTATTTT. Translation: CASSDRLAGGPDTQYF.

This chain uses TRBV6-5 with TRBJ2-2; possible D gene TRBD2, 5 bases. V was trimmed by 7 bases and J by 4 bases, leaving 13 bases between them. CDR3 length: 14 amino acids. Germline V gene lookup returns CDR1 MNHEY and CDR2 SVGAGI. CDR3 DNA: TGTGCCAGCACCCGAGACGGGGTCACCGGGGAGCTGTTTTTT. It specifies CASTRDGVTGELFF.

The chain combines TRBV29-1 with TRBJ1-2, with 7 bases aligning to TRBD1. The CDR3 has 14 residues. The V gene's germline CDR1 is SQVTM and CDR2 ANQGSEA. J gave up 3 bases and V 4 bases, and 8 bases lay outside the gene matches. DNA for the CDR3: TGCAGCGTTGGGGGGGACAGTGGCGACTATGGCTACACCTTC. It is translated as CSVGGDSGDYGYTF.

Concerning this clone itself: The junction departs from the called germline gene at one end, perhaps through a read error. This rearrangement joins TRBV28 to TRBJ1-1; D not certain. Germline values: CDR1 MDHEN, CDR2 SYDVKM. CDR3 length: 12 amino acids. In DNA form, the CDR3 reads TGTGCCAGCAGTTTCGTCTTTTGGGCCCTGGGATTT. It yields the protein CASSFVFWALGF.

This clone came up once. This chain connects TRBV18 to TRBJ1-4; perhaps TRBD1 as D (5 bases). This CDR3 contains 14 residues. Trimming left V 3 bases short and J 7 bases short, with 12 bases between. CDR1 and CDR2 from the germline V gene are KGHSH and LQKENI. The CDR3 here is CASSPGQGGEKLFF. The CDR3 DNA reads TGTGCCAGCTCACCTGGGCAGGGCGGTGAAAAACTGTTTTTT.